Listed here are 8 T cell receptor beta chains from one sample, sequenced in a study of T cells after somatic rescue of genetic block. TCRdb keeps only in-frame clones here, not all; method: immunoSEQ multiplex PCR. This sample has just under 700 clones, with under 50% found just once. Specimen: peripheral blood mononuclear cells (PBMCs). The receptors shown here come from a girl younger than two.

The table lists this clone with a few counts. The chain has TRBV7-2 and TRBJ2-7; perhaps TRBD2 as D (5 bases). The V gene lost 0 bases and the J gene lost 2 bases, with 5 bases spanning the gap. The germline V gene encodes CDR1 SGHTA and CDR2 FQGNSA. This CDR3 contains 13 residues. Here the CDR3 reads CASSLARAYEQYF. In DNA, the CDR3 is TGTGCCAGCAGCTTAGCGAGGGCCTACGAGCAGTACTTC.

In DNA form, the CDR3 reads TGTGCCAGCAGGAAAAACCTGTGGGAGACCCAGTACTTC. It encodes CASRKNLWETQYF. The chain joins TRBV7-3 to TRBJ2-5; no definite D call. The germline V gene encodes CDR1 SGHTA and CDR2 FQGTGA. The CDR3 length is 13 residues. V lost 6 bases and J lost 5, with 13 bases in between.

Within the sample, this clone is large. The rearrangement uses TRBV27 and TRBJ1-1; no reliable D call. This CDR3 has 13 amino acids. V dropped 10 bases and J dropped 1 base, with 13 bases sitting between them. Germline CDR1 and CDR2: MNHEY and SMNVEV (reference sequence). Here the CDR3 reads CATQRMENTEAFF. CDR3 DNA sequence: TGTGCCACCCAGCGGATGGAGAACACTGAAGCTTTCTTT.

This clone ranks as medium-sized. V is TRBV7-3 and J is TRBJ2-7; D uncertain. Deletions cut 1 base from V and 0 bases from J, with 10 bases between. This CDR3 comprises 15 residues. The germline V gene encodes CDR1 SGHTA and CDR2 FQGTGA. This chain's CDR3 is CASSLNPVSSYEQYF. In nucleotides, the CDR3 is TGTGCCAGCAGCTTAAACCCCGTGAGCTCCTACGAGCAGTACTTC.

The genes are TRBV6-9 and TRBJ2-7; D gene uncertain. Germline V gene lookup returns CDR1 MNHGY and CDR2 SVAAGI. With 3 bases removed from V and 2 bases from J, the gap between germline ends came to 5 bases. The CDR3 sequence is 12 residues long. CDR3 region: CASSYSPYEQYF. DNA of the CDR3: TGTGCCAGCAGTTACTCCCCCTACGAGCAGTACTTC.

The V gene is TRBV19, the J gene TRBJ1-2; D perhaps matches TRBD1 (6 bases). V was clipped by 5 bases and J by 4 bases, with 20 bases between them. The CDR3 consists of 16 residues. CDR1 and CDR2 (germline): LNHDA, SQIVND (reference sequence). CDR3 in amino acids: CASSGTPNRKTYGYTF. The DNA of the CDR3 is TGTGCCAGTAGTGGGACACCAAATCGAAAGACCTATGGCTACACCTTC. Filled out from reference TRBV19 and TRBJ1-2, the complete variable domain reads DGGITQSPKYLFRKEGQNVTLSCEQNLNHDAMYWYRQDPGQGLRLIYYSQIVNDFQKGDIAEGYSVSREKKESFPLTVTSAQKNPTAFYLCASSGTPNRKTYGYTFGSGTRLTVV.

This clone was seen a handful of times. J is TRBJ2-7 and V is TRBV7-2; D uncertain. The CDR3 contains 15 residues. Per germline, CDR1 SGHTA and CDR2 FQGNSA. V was trimmed by 5 bases and J by 3 bases, leaving 17 bases between them. The CDR3 region is CASSPQTQVIYEQYF. In DNA, the CDR3 is TGTGCCAGCAGCCCACAGACTCAAGTAATCTACGAGCAGTACTTC.

In the case of this clone: An end of the junction differs from the germline gene, which may be a read error. V gene TRBV7-6 combines with J gene TRBJ2-7, with D hard to call. Looked up from germline, CDR1 is SGHVS and CDR2 is FNYEAQ. The CDR3 runs to 12 residues. The CDR3 sequence is CASSSYSYEQYF. As DNA, the CDR3 is TGCGCCAGCAGCTCCTACTCCTACGAGCAGTACTTC.